Listed below are T cell receptor beta chains from one sample, sequenced in a study of T cell repertoires in cytomegalovirus infection. Using its own MiXCR run on the reads, TCRdb lists one record per CDR3 protein. The table has 700,000 to 900,000 distinct CDR3 sequences, 25% to 35% seen once. Antigens of these TCRs are unknown. The sequenced sample was cultured CD8+ T cells from PBMCs, obtained from culture after CMV antigen stimulation. The receptors originated from a human donor in good health (CMV status not recorded). Some clones in this sample may be carry-over from other donors' samples. Both conserved end residues are part of each CDR3. The order of the fields is clone size, D gene, J gene, V gene, CDR3 DNA, CDR3 protein. D genes are given only for firm matches. For some rows the clone size is stated as once, few or many, or as a class when expanded; others skip it.

NA | NA | TRBJ1-1 | TRBV7-9 | TGTGCCAGCGACCCCGGGGTAACTGAAGCTTTCTTT | CASDPGVTEAFF
NA | NA | TRBJ2-2 | TRBV2 | TGTGCCAGCAGGGGCTCCGGGCCACTGGGCGCCGGGGAGCTGTTTTTT | CASRGSGPLGAGELFF
many | TRBD2 | TRBJ2-1 | TRBV7-9 | TGTGCCAGCAGCTTAAGCGGGGGGAATCGGAATGAGCAGTTCTTC | CASSLSGGNRNEQFF
NA | TRBD1 | TRBJ2-3 | TRBV2 | TGTGCCAGCAGTGATAGCCCCGGGACAGGGGGCTTAGATACGCAGTATTTT | CASSDSPGTGGLDTQYF
NA | NA | TRBJ1-5 | TRBV27 | TGTGCCAGCAGTTTATCGGGGGGCAGGCCTCCCTCCAATCAGCCCCAGCATTTT | CASSLSGGRPPSNQPQHF
NA | NA | TRBJ1-1 | TRBV15 | TGTGCCACCAGCAGAGACCGCAAGGGCCCTGAAGCTTTCTTT | CATSRDRKGPEAFF
NA | NA | TRBJ2-5 | TRBV6-6 | TGTGCCAGCAGTTACCCCTCCCTGAGGGATCAAGAGACCCAGTACTTC | CASSYPSLRDQETQYF
few | NA | TRBJ2-1 | TRBV4-1 | TGCGCCAGCAGCCTCCGGGCAGCGGGCAATGAGCAGTTCTTC | CASSLRAAGNEQFF
NA | TRBD2 | TRBJ2-5 | TRBV6-1 | TGTGCCAGCAGCTTTACGGTCCCGGGGGGGGGTTGGGAGACCCAGTACTTC | CASSFTVPGGGWETQYF
NA | NA | TRBJ2-3 | TRBV9 | TGTGCCAGCAGCGTAGTGACCACAGATACGCAGTATTTT | CASSVVTTDTQYF
few | NA | TRBJ2-7 | TRBV11-2 | TGTGCCAGCAGCCCTGACGGCCGAAACTCCTACGAGCAGTACTTC | CASSPDGRNSYEQYF
NA | NA | TRBJ1-5 | TRBV19 | TGTGCCAGTTGGGGGGGGCCCTTGCCTAATCAGCCCCAGCATTTT | CASWGGPLPNQPQHF
few | TRBD2 | TRBJ2-3 | TRBV7-6 | TGTGCCAGCAGCCCTCGACTAGCGGGGGGGCAGGTCAACACAGATACGCAGTATTTT | CASSPRLAGGQVNTDTQYF
NA | NA | TRBJ2-7 | TRBV4-1 | TGCGCCAGCAGCCGCTCCCGGGACACTGCCTACGAGCAGTACTTC | CASSRSRDTAYEQYF
NA | TRBD2 | TRBJ2-5 | TRBV10-2 | TGCGCCAGCAGGGAGAGACTAGCAAACCAAGAGACCCAGTACTTC | CASRERLANQETQYF
few | NA | TRBJ2-7 | TRBV29-1 | TGCAGCGTGGAGGACGGAGCCTCCTACGAGCAGTACTTC | CSVEDGASYEQYF
few | NA | TRBJ1-5 | TRBV27 | TGTGCCAGCAGTCCCTCGACGGGGGACGACAATCAGCCCCAGCATTTT | CASSPSTGDDNQPQHF
many | NA | TRBJ1-4 | TRBV7-9 | TGTGCCAGCAGCCCTCCTGATAACCTCGGTGAAAAACTGTTTTTT | CASSPPDNLGEKLFF
NA | NA | TRBJ2-7 | TRBV2 | TGTGCCACCAACAGGGCTACAACCTACGAGCAGTACTTC | CATNRATTYEQYF
few | NA | TRBJ2-3 | TRBV12-3/TRBV12-4 | TGTGCCAGCAGTTTTGGGGACAGCACAGATACGCAGTATTTT | CASSFGDSTDTQYF
few | NA | TRBJ1-1 | TRBV28 | TGTGCCAGCAGCAGGGGACGGAGCACTGAAGCTTTCTTT | CASSRGRSTEAFF
NA | NA | TRBJ2-1 | TRBV7-9 | TGTGCCAGCAGCTCACTGGACGGTAAACTTAATGAGCAGTTCTTC | CASSSLDGKLNEQFF
NA | TRBD1 | TRBJ1-2 | TRBV11-2 | TGTGCCAGCAGCTTAGAGATTGGACAGGGGAAGGAAGGCTACACCTTC | CASSLEIGQGKEGYTF
NA | NA | TRBJ2-2 | TRBV19 | TGTGCCAGTAGTATCGGCCCGTACACCGGGGAGCTGTTTTTT | CASSIGPYTGELFF
few | TRBD2 | TRBJ2-5 | TRBV6-1 | TGTGCCAGCAAACTAGCGGCCCAAGAGACCCAGTACTTC | CASKLAAQETQYF
NA | NA | TRBJ2-3 | TRBV2 | TGTGCCAGCAAAATCCCCCCAGATACGCAGTATTTT | CASKIPPDTQYF
many | NA | TRBJ2-5 | TRBV7-9 | TGTGCCAGCAGCTTCCAAGCACAGGGTTCCCAAGAGACCCAGTACTTC | CASSFQAQGSQETQYF
NA | NA | TRBJ2-2 | TRBV10-3 | TGTGCCATCAGTGAAGCAGGGGTCGACGGCACCGGGGAGCTGTTTTTT | CAISEAGVDGTGELFF
NA | NA | TRBJ1-5 | TRBV18 | TGTGCCAGCTCACCAGAGGTGGGGGGGTATCAGCCCCAGCATTTT | CASSPEVGGYQPQHF
few | TRBD1 | TRBJ1-1 | TRBV4-2 | TGTGCCAGCAGCCAAGGGACAGGGTTGAACACTGAAGCTTTCTTT | CASSQGTGLNTEAFF
NA | TRBD2 | TRBJ2-1 | TRBV6-1 | TGTGCCAGCAGTGAAGACCCGGGACTAGCGGGGGGGCGTAATGAGCAGTTCTTC | CASSEDPGLAGGRNEQFF
NA | NA | TRBJ2-3 | TRBV28 | TGTGCCAGCAGCCGGGACTGGCGGGTTAAGGGCACAGATACGCAGTATTTT | CASSRDWRVKGTDTQYF
few | NA | TRBJ2-5 | TRBV7-9 | TGTGCCAGCAGCTTCGCCGGTCCCAAAGAGGCCCAGTACTTC | CASSFAGPKEAQYF
few | TRBD2 | TRBJ2-3 | TRBV7-9 | TGTGCCAGCAGCTCTCGCAGGGAGGGGATTAGCACAGATACGCAGTATTTT | CASSSRREGISTDTQYF
NA | NA | TRBJ1-1 | TRBV7-8 | TGTGCCAGCAGCTTAGGGGGGGGCTGGGCGTCCGCTGAAGCTTTCTTT | CASSLGGGWASAEAFF
many | NA | TRBJ1-5 | TRBV7-2 | TGTGCCAGCATCACGAGGGATGATCGGGGCAATCAGCCCCAGCATTTT | CASITRDDRGNQPQHF
few | NA | TRBJ1-1 | TRBV6-1 | TGTGCCAGCAGTGAAGCGAGGTTCTATGAAGCTTTCTTT | CASSEARFYEAFF
NA | TRBD2 | TRBJ2-1 | TRBV6-5 | TGTGCCAGCAGCCGCGACGGGGGGGGCTACAATGAGCAGTTCTTC | CASSRDGGGYNEQFF
few | NA | TRBJ2-4 | TRBV27 | TGTGCGACGCACGAAATTAGAGAGGGGGCCAAAAACATTCAGTACTTC | CATHEIREGAKNIQYF
few | NA | TRBJ1-4 | TRBV6-6 | TGTGCCAGCAGTTTTGGGATCCGAAGGACAGAAAATTCTAATGAAAAACTGTTTTTT | CASSFGIRRTENSNEKLFF
few | NA | TRBJ2-1 | TRBV3-1 | TGTGCCAGCAGCCTCATTACTAGGGAGGATGAGCAGTTCTTC | CASSLITREDEQFF